This TCR beta chain derives from a study of cytomegalovirus exposure and HLA in healthy donors. Amplification used 60 Vbeta primers and 13 Jbeta primers. The assay was immunoSEQ multiplex PCR, and TCRdb's table has in-frame clones only and misses some. The table includes some 95,000 clones, around 80% detected once. As concerns this clone: Its specificity is not known.

CDR3 length equals 15 residues. V lost 2 bases to trimming and J lost 1 base, with 9 bases between them. Looked up from germline, CDR1 is SGDLS and CDR2 is YYNGEE. Overall study results and limits: The study labeled fewer than 200 TCR beta chains cytomegalovirus-associated. A later analysis found TCR association rates differed by HLA locus, highest for DRB1 and lowest for HLA-C.

The genes are TRBV9 and TRBJ1-4, with D possibly being TRBD1 (6 bases). The sequence derives from a man between 25 and 39 years old in good health and CMV-seronegative. Sequencing was carried out using PBMCs. CDR3 in DNA: TGTGCCAGCAGCGTGGGACATTTAACTAATGAAAAACTGTTTTTT. Protein: CASSVGHLTNEKLFF.